A single sample is the source of the 29 T cell receptor beta chains below, sequenced in a study of shared clonotypes between healthy human individuals. Method: immunoSEQ multiplex PCR; TCRdb's copy keeps in-frame clones and lacks some. The sample yields about 510,000 clones, 90% to 97% seen once. Sequencing input: naive CD4+ T cells sorted from blood. Indicated subset: CD45RA+ positively selected. These receptors were collected from a woman under 40 in good health.

V gene TRBV19 combines with J gene TRBJ2-1; no definite D call. Trimming removed 5 bases at V and 7 bases at J, with 12 bases between. Germline V gene data show CDR1 as LNHDA and CDR2 as SQIVND (reference sequence). This CDR3 has 13 amino acids. CDR3 region: CASSWADRNEQFF. DNA for the CDR3: TGTGCCAGTAGTTGGGCAGACCGAAATGAGCAGTTCTTC.

The chain is built from TRBV6-1 and TRBJ2-7; unclear D gene. Trimming removed 7 bases at V and 3 bases at J, with 10 bases between. The CDR3 length is 12 residues. Germline CDR1 and CDR2: MNHNS and SASEGT. This CDR3 is CASTEPNYEQYF. The DNA of the CDR3 is TGTGCCAGCACCGAACCAAACTACGAGCAGTACTTC.

This clone was observed once. The chain has TRBV4-1 and TRBJ2-1, with 11 positions matching TRBD2. CDR3 length: 16 residues. CDR1 is MGHRA, CDR2 YSYEKL, per germline. The ends lost 1 base at V and 4 bases at J; junction bases unmatched: 3. The CDR3 nucleotides read TGCGCCAGCAGCCAAGTCGGGACTAGCGGATACAATGAGCAGTTCTTC. Translation gives CASSQVGTSGYNEQFF.

The J gene is TRBJ1-4, the V gene TRBV5-1; D unresolved. Germline lookup yields CDR1 SGHRS and CDR2 YFSETQ. V lost 7 bases, J lost 5 bases, and 12 bases lay in between. The CDR3 is made up of 13 amino acids. CDR3 amino acids: CASREVMNEKLFF. The DNA for the CDR3 is TGCGCCAGCCGTGAGGTTATGAATGAAAAACTGTTTTTT.

The J gene is TRBJ1-5, the V gene TRBV7-9; 7 bases align to TRBD1. This CDR3 is built from 15 residues. The ends lost 2 bases at V and 5 bases at J; junction bases unmatched: 6. CDR1 SEHNR and CDR2 FQNEAQ come from the germline V gene (reference sequence). This CDR3 reads CASSLFGTDDQPQHF. CDR3 nucleotide sequence: TGTGCCAGCAGCTTATTCGGGACAGACGATCAGCCCCAGCATTTT. Combining the CDR3 with reference TRBV7-9 and TRBJ1-5 gives the whole variable domain DTGVSQNPRHKITKRGQNVTFRCDPISEHNRLYWYRQTLGQGPEFLTYFQNEAQLEKSRLLSDRFSAERPKGSFSTLEIQRTEQGDSAMYLCASSLFGTDDQPQHFGDGTRLSIL.

The V and J genes are TRBV28 and TRBJ2-3; maybe TRBD1 (6 bases). The V end was cut by 7 bases, the J end by 6 bases, with 17 bases between. In germline, CDR1 is MDHEN, CDR2 SYDVKM. The CDR3 spans 14 residues. DNA of the CDR3: TGTGCCAGCACAACACAGGGAATCGGGGATACGCAGTATTTT. Amino acid sequence: CASTTQGIGDTQYF. Full variable domain (outside the CDR3, taken from reference TRBV28 and TRBJ2-3): DVKVTQSSRYLVKRTGEKVFLECVQDMDHENMFWYRQDPGLGLRLIYFSYDVKMKEKGDIPEGYSVSREKKERFSLILESASTNQTSMYLCASTTQGIGDTQYFGPGTRLTVL.

The rearrangement uses TRBV7-9 and TRBJ1-2; TRBD1 might be the D (5 bases). Trimming took off 5 bases at V and 5 bases at J, with 15 bases between the two ends. The germline V gene encodes CDR1 SEHNR and CDR2 FQNEAQ (reference sequence). The CDR3 sequence is 14 residues long. This CDR3 reads CASSPPAQGYGYTF. CDR3 in DNA: TGTGCCAGCAGCCCCCCAGCCCAGGGTTATGGCTACACCTTC.

This sequence joins TRBV6-5 and TRBJ1-2, with a tentative D call TRBD1 (6 bases). The germline CDR1 and CDR2 sequences are MNHEY and SVGAGI. Trimming removed 5 bases from V and 14 bases from J, with 18 bases in between. This CDR3 has 12 residues. The CDR3 sequence: CASSPPRGGDTF. The CDR3, as DNA: TGTGCCAGCAGTCCGCCACGAGGGGGTGATACCTTC.

The rearrangement uses TRBV23-1 and TRBJ2-5, with 12 bases identical to TRBD2. Being an ORF, TRBV23-1 has a function that is uncertain. With 7 bases clipped from V and 4 bases from J, the junction kept 10 bases outside the gene matches. The CDR3 has 16 residues. In nucleotides, the CDR3 is TGCGCCAGCATTCTAGCGGGAGGGCCTTGTGGAGAGACCCAGTACTTC. Encoded protein: CASILAGGPCGETQYF.

This clone was seen a single time. The chain recombines TRBV27 with TRBJ2-7; 7 bases are a match to TRBD2. CDR3 length equals 14 residues. The germline V gene has CDR1 MNHEY and CDR2 SMNVEV (reference sequence). V lost 4 bases, J lost 2 bases, and 5 bases stayed unmatched. CDR3 sequence (DNA): TGTGCCAGCAGTTCAAGCGGGGTTCCCTACGAGCAGTACTTC. Its protein product is CASSSSGVPYEQYF.

This clone occurred once. V and J are TRBV11-2 and TRBJ1-2, with D maybe TRBD1 (5 bases). The CDR3 covers 15 residues. CDR1 is SGHAT and CDR2 is FQNNGV in the germline V gene. Trimming pared 1 base from V and 1 base from J, leaving 10 bases between. As DNA, the CDR3 is TGTGCCAGCAGCTTAGGTCCAGGGAATAACTATGGCTACACCTTC. As protein: CASSLGPGNNYGYTF.

CDR3 amino acids: CASSSFEGAGELFF. DNA for the CDR3: TGTGCCAGCAGTTCCTTCGAGGGGGCCGGGGAGCTGTTTTTT. J is TRBJ2-2 and V is TRBV6-6; maybe TRBD1 (6 bases). The length of the CDR3 is 14 residues. Germline V gene lookup returns CDR1 MNHNY and CDR2 SVGAGI (reference sequence). Trimming shortened V by 4 bases and J by 6 bases, and 12 bases separated the two germline ends.

Points on this clone: Other DNA sequences in the sample encode the same CDR3. The chain couples TRBV5-1 to TRBJ2-3; 10 nucleotides agree with TRBD1. The CDR3 loop spans 15 amino acids. Germline lookup yields CDR1 SGHRS and CDR2 YFSETQ. V shed 2 bases, J shed 3 bases, and the junction held 3 bases outside the gene matches. This CDR3 is CASSLGQGGTDTQYF. CDR3 DNA: TGCGCCAGCAGCTTAGGACAGGGGGGGACAGATACGCAGTATTTT. Together with reference TRBV5-1 and TRBJ2-3, the CDR3 gives the full variable domain: KAGVTQTPRYLIKTRGQQVTLSCSPISGHRSVSWYQQTPGQGLQFLFEYFSETQRNKGNFPGRFSGRQFSNSRSEMNVSTLELGDSALYLCASSLGQGGTDTQYFGPGTRLTVL.

CDR3 sequence reads: CASAPPGGESYEKLFF. As DNA, the CDR3 is TGTGCCAGCGCCCCCCCCGGGGGCGAATCCTATGAAAAACTGTTTTTT. The V call is TRBV28, the J call TRBJ1-4; weak D call: TRBD1 (6 bases). The CDR3 is 16 residues long. CDR1 and CDR2 (germline): MDHEN, SYDVKM. V was trimmed by 8 bases and J by 6 bases, leaving 22 bases between them.

The sample holds one count of this clone. V is TRBV2 and J is TRBJ2-7; 9 bases align to TRBD1. Germline V gene lookup returns CDR1 SNHLY and CDR2 FYNNEI. With 8 bases clipped from V and 4 bases from J, the junction kept 9 bases outside the gene matches. The CDR3 spans 14 residues. The CDR3 protein is CASRSGTGTYEQYF. CDR3 sequence (DNA): TGTGCCAGCCGATCCGGGACAGGGACATACGAGCAGTACTTC.

V usage is TRBV28 and J usage is TRBJ2-1; D perhaps matches TRBD2 (5 bases). Germline-derived CDR1 and CDR2 are MDHEN and SYDVKM. The CDR3 has 12 amino acids. V shed 3 bases and J shed 8 bases, with 8 bases lying between them. The CDR3 nucleotides are TGTGCCAGCAGTTTGAGGGTCCATGAGCAGTTCTTC. Protein sequence: CASSLRVHEQFF.

A few counts support this clone. The V and J genes are TRBV6-5 and TRBJ2-7, with D possibly TRBD2 on 5 matching bases. This CDR3 contains 13 residues. V dropped 10 bases and J dropped 3 bases, with 16 bases sitting between them. In germline, CDR1 is MNHEY, CDR2 SVGAGI. CDR3 sequence: CATHPSNDYEQYF. The CDR3 DNA reads as TGTGCCACCCACCCTAGCAATGACTACGAGCAGTACTTC.

J is TRBJ2-7 and V is TRBV28; TRBD1 matches at 9 bases. Germline V CDR1 and CDR2: MDHEN, SYDVKM. This CDR3 spans 17 amino acids. Trimming removed 2 bases from V and 1 base from J; junction bases left unmatched: 9. As DNA, the CDR3 is TGTGCCAGCAGTTTACTGACAGGGGGAACCGTGTCCTACGAGCAGTACTTC. Its protein product is CASSLLTGGTVSYEQYF.

J is TRBJ1-2 and V is TRBV7-4; tentatively, D is TRBD1 (5 bases). The CDR3 consists of 16 residues. Germline CDR1 is SGHVT and CDR2 is SQSDAQ. V shed 0 bases and J shed 3 bases, with 14 bases lying between them. CDR3 region: CASSLALRGGDYGYTF. CDR3 in DNA: TGTGCCAGCAGCTTAGCCCTTCGAGGAGGGGACTATGGCTACACCTTC.

The V gene is TRBV19, the J gene TRBJ2-7, with 7 bases lining up with TRBD1. The CDR3 is 13 residues long. The germline V gene encodes CDR1 LNHDA and CDR2 SQIVND (reference sequence). V trimming: 10 bases; J trimming: 3 bases; junction bases outside the gene matches: 9. CDR3 DNA sequence: TGTGCCACCCAACAGGGGCCCCTCTACGAGCAGTACTTC. Translation gives CATQQGPLYEQYF.

The chain carries TRBV2 and TRBJ1-3; no definite D call. Germline V CDR1 and CDR2: SNHLY, FYNNEI. V was shortened by 7 bases and J by 1 base, with 8 bases between the two germline ends. This CDR3 region has 13 residues. As DNA, the CDR3 is TGTGCCAGCAACTTGGTATCTGGAAACACCATATATTTT. Residues: CASNLVSGNTIYF. Combining the CDR3 with reference TRBV2 and TRBJ1-3 gives the whole variable domain EPEVTQTPSHQVTQMGQEVILRCVPISNHLYFYWYRQILGQKVEFLVSFYNNEISEKSEIFDDQFSVERPDGSNFTLKIRSTKLEDSAMYFCASNLVSGNTIYFGEGSWLTVV.

This clone appeared a single time. The V and J genes are TRBV4-2 and TRBJ2-3; D possibly corresponds to TRBD1 (6 bases). CDR1 is LGHNA and CDR2 is YNFKEQ in the germline V gene. The CDR3 has 15 residues. V was pared by 1 base and J by 0 bases, with 8 bases between. CDR3 coding DNA: TGTGCCAGCAGCCAAGGGACAGTAAGCACAGATACGCAGTATTTT. Translating it yields CASSQGTVSTDTQYF.

The gene calls are TRBV2 and TRBJ1-2; weak D call: TRBD1 (6 bases). The germline CDR1 and CDR2 sequences are SNHLY and FYNNEI. V was shortened by 5 bases and J by 3 bases, with 13 bases between the two germline ends. This CDR3 is 14 amino acids long. The CDR3 here is CASSPTGSYYGYTF. The CDR3 DNA reads TGTGCCAGCAGTCCAACAGGGTCCTACTATGGCTACACCTTC.

This chain uses TRBV5-5 with TRBJ1-3; the match to TRBD1 covers 7 bases. The CDR3 consists of 16 residues. The germline CDR1 and CDR2 sequences are SGHKS and YYEKEE (reference sequence). Trimming removed 0 bases from V and 0 bases from J; junction bases left unmatched: 3. The chain's CDR3 is CASSLETGYSGNTIYF. The CDR3 DNA reads as TGTGCCAGCAGCTTGGAGACAGGGTACTCTGGAAACACCATATATTTT.

This clone was observed once. This chain joins TRBV15 and TRBJ2-2; D gene ambiguous. Looked up from germline, CDR1 is LNHNV and CDR2 is YYDKDF (reference sequence). The CDR3 consists of 15 residues. V lost 0 bases to trimming and J lost 8 bases, with 13 bases between them. Here the CDR3 DNA reads TGTGCCACCAGCAGAGATCCCGACTCTTGGGGGGAGCTGTTTTTT. This encodes CATSRDPDSWGELFF.

This clone was seen a handful of times. The chain employs TRBV28 and TRBJ1-5, with D perhaps matching TRBD1 (5 bases). The CDR3 covers 14 residues. Trimming shortened V by 3 bases and J by 4 bases, and 10 bases separated the two germline ends. Germline loops: CDR1 MDHEN, CDR2 SYDVKM. The CDR3 spells CASSFRAGNQPQHF. The CDR3 DNA reads as TGTGCCAGCAGTTTCAGGGCAGGTAATCAGCCCCAGCATTTT.

The rearrangement links TRBV11-2 to TRBJ2-7, with no clear D. This CDR3 is 14 amino acids long. Trimming shortened V by 1 base and J by 6 bases, and 13 bases separated the two germline ends. The germline V gene encodes CDR1 SGHAT and CDR2 FQNNGV. CDR3 in amino acids: CASSLVQAKGEQYF. CDR3 coding DNA: TGTGCCAGCAGCTTAGTCCAGGCTAAGGGCGAGCAGTACTTC.

The chain recombines TRBV5-1 with TRBJ1-2; D is unresolved. CDR3 length equals 13 residues. The V and J ends lost 7 bases and 5 bases respectively, with 15 bases between them. Looked up from germline, CDR1 is SGHRS and CDR2 is YFSETQ. For the CDR3, the DNA is TGCGCCAGCCGCGGCGACGGTGGTTATGGCTACACCTTC. Translated, it gives CASRGDGGYGYTF. Full variable domain (missing parts from reference TRBV5-1 and TRBJ1-2): KAGVTQTPRYLIKTRGQQVTLSCSPISGHRSVSWYQQTPGQGLQFLFEYFSETQRNKGNFPGRFSGRQFSNSRSEMNVSTLELGDSALYLCASRGDGGYGYTFGSGTRLTVV.

This rearrangement joins TRBV7-2 to TRBJ2-2; D call uncertain. Germline V lookup: CDR1 SGHTA, CDR2 FQGNSA. This CDR3 has 13 residues. Trimming shortened V by 8 bases and J by 6 bases, and 13 bases separated the two germline ends. CDR3 amino acids: CASVPWQSGELFF. The CDR3 DNA reads as TGTGCCAGCGTTCCTTGGCAATCCGGGGAGCTGTTTTTT.